The 3 T cell receptor beta chains below come from one sample, sequenced in a study of blood T cells in healthy people across ages. Together with a sample-barcoded 5' primer, a J-beta primer mix was included in a second PCR lasting about 7 to 11 cycles. TCRdb called the 5' RACE reads again in MiXCR, with one record for every CDR3 protein. This sample has under 750,000 distinct CDR3 sequences, with under 55% found just once. What was sequenced was blood. These receptors originate from a man older than 75 in good health.

This clonotype has just a few counts. The rearrangement joins TRBV7-9 to TRBJ2-6; maybe TRBD2 (5 bases). Germline assignment: CDR1 SEHNR and CDR2 FQNEAQ (reference sequence). V was shortened by 0 bases and J by 2 bases, with 11 bases between the two germline ends. The CDR3 covers 17 residues. CDR3 region: CASSLAGVRTGANVLTF. The CDR3 DNA sequence: TGTGCCAGCAGCTTAGCGGGAGTCCGAACTGGGGCCAACGTCCTGACTTTC.

The CDR3, as DNA: TGTGCCATCTCGCGGGAGGGGCGGTTCCCTTATGGCTACACCTTC. Its protein is CAISREGRFPYGYTF. The chain employs TRBV21-1 and TRBJ1-2. TRBV21-1 counts as a pseudogene. This CDR3 has 15 amino acids.

The chain carries TRBV5-1 and TRBJ2-5; 7 bases are shared with TRBD1. The J call is in doubt because the DNA end fits TRBJ2-7 better. The CDR3 covers 12 residues. Per the germline V gene, CDR1 is SGHRS and CDR2 is YFSETQ. Here the CDR3 reads CASNRQGSEQYF. CDR3 nucleotides: TGCGCCAGCAACCGACAGGGCTCCGAGCAGTACTTC.